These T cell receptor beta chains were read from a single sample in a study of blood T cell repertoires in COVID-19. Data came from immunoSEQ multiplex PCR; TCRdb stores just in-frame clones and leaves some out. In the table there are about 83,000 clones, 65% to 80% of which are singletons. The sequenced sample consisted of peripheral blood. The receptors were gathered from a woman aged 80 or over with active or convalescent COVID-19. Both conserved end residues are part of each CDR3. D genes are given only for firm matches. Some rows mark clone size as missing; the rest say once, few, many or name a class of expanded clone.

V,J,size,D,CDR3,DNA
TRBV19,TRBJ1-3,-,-,CASSDRRSSGNTIYF,TGTGCCAGTAGTGACCGACGGAGCTCTGGAAACACCATATATTTT
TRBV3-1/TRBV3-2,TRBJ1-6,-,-,CASSLNRADNSPLHF,TGTGCCAGCAGCCTTAACAGGGCGGATAATTCACCCCTCCACTTT
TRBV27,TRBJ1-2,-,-,CASSYTGFDGYTF,TGTGCCAGCAGTTACACAGGGTTTGATGGCTACACCTTC
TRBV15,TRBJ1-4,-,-,CATSRVAHEKLFF,TGTGCCACCAGCAGAGTGGCCCATGAAAAACTGTTTTTT
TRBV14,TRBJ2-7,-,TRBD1,CASTQGAREQYF,TGTGCCAGCACTCAGGGGGCAAGGGAGCAGTACTTC
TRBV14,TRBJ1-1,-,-,CASSRDFNTEAFF,TGTGCCAGCAGCCGGGACTTCAACACTGAAGCTTTCTTT
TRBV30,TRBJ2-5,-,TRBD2,CAWSVRGSGQETQYF,TGTGCCTGGAGTGTACGTGGTAGCGGGCAAGAGACCCAGTACTTC
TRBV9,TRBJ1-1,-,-,CASSTVTDTEAFF,TGTGCCAGCAGCACCGTTACGGACACTGAAGCTTTCTTT
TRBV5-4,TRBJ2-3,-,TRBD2,CASSLGLAGNADTQYF,TGTGCCAGCAGCTTGGGCCTAGCGGGGAACGCAGATACGCAGTATTTT
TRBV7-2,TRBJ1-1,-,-,CASSLGQPGGSEAFF,TGTGCCAGCAGCTTAGGGCAGCCAGGAGGCTCTGAAGCTTTCTTT
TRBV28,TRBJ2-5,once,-,CASSSPEETQYF,TGTGCCAGCAGCTCCCCGGAGGAGACCCAGTACTTC
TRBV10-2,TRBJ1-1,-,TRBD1,CASKNRGVTEAFF,TGCGCCAGCAAGAACAGGGGAGTCACTGAAGCTTTCTTT
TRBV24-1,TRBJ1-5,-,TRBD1,CATSDFGRGHSNQPQHF,TGTGCCACCAGTGATTTCGGCAGGGGGCATAGCAATCAGCCCCAGCATTTT
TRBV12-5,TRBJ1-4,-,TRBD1,CASGPGQGGYEKLFF,TGTGCTAGTGGTCCAGGACAGGGTGGCTATGAAAAACTGTTTTTT
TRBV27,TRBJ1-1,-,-,CASSSQGQGAFF,TGTGCCAGCAGTTCTCAGGGGCAAGGAGCTTTCTTT
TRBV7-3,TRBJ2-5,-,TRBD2,CASSLNIGGGQYF,TGTGCCAGCAGCCTTAACATTGGCGGGGGACAGTACTTC
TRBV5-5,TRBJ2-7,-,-,CASSLVSGKTYEQYF,TGTGCCAGCAGCTTGGTATCAGGGAAAACCTACGAGCAGTACTTC
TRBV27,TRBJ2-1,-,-,CASSFWGAFNEQFF,TGTGCCAGCAGTTTCTGGGGCGCCTTTAATGAGCAGTTCTTC
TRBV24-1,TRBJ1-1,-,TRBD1,CATSEPGQGTTFF,TGTGCCACCAGTGAGCCGGGACAGGGGACGACTTTCTTT
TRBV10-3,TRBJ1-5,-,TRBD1,CAIKQAGGQPQHF,TGTGCCATCAAACAGGCAGGGGGTCAGCCCCAGCATTTT
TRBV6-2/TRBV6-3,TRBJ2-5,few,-,CASSYKEIETQYF,TGTGCCAGCAGTTACAAAGAGATAGAGACCCAGTACTTC
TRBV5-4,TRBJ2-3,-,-,CASSLDKAGRDTQYF,TGTGCCAGCAGCTTGGATAAGGCAGGGAGGGATACGCAGTATTTT
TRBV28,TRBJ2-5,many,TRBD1,CASRLPSTGEETQYF,TGTGCCAGCAGACTCCCCTCGACAGGGGAAGAGACCCAGTACTTC
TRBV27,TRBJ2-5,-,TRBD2,CASSSSGGSLGGTQYF,TGTGCCAGCAGCTCGTCGGGGGGGTCCCTGGGGGGGACCCAGTACTTC
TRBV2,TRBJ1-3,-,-,CASSEVGNSGNTIYF,TGTGCCAGCAGTGAGGTCGGTAACTCTGGAAACACCATATATTTT
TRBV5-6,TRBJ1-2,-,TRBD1,CASSTDRAYGYTF,TGTGCCAGCAGCACGGACAGGGCCTATGGCTACACCTTC